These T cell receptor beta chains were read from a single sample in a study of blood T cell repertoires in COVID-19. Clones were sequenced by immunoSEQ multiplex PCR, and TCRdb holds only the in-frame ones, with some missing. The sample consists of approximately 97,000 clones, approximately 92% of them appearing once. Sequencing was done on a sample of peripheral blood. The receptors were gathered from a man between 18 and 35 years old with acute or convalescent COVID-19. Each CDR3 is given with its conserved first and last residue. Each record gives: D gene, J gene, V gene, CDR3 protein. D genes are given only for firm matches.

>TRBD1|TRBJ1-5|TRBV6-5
CASSSRQGGGPQHF
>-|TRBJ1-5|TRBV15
CATSRGTQGGDQPQHF
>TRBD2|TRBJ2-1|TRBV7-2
CASSSPGSGGSSGYNEQFF
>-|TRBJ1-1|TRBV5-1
CASSFRGGESGEAFF
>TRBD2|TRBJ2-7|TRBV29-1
CSVSPSGDDEQYF
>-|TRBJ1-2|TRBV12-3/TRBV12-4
CASRRYGGDGYTF
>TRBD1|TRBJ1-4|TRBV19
CASSKNTGEANEKLFF
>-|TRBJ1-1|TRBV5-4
CASSSLTLMNTEAFF
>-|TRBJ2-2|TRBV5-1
CASSETRTATGELFF
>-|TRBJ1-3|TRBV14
CASSQTASGGNTIYF
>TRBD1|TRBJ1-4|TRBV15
CATSGGQGVSSTNEKLFF
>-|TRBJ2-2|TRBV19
CASSIPQSGELFF
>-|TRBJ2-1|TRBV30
CAWRRSSSSYNEQFF
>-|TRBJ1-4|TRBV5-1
CASSLTATNEKLFF
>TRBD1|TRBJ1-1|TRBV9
CASSGYPGGGGTEAFF
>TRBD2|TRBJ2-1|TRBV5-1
CASSPYILAGGYNEQFF
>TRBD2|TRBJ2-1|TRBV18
CASSLPSGRLSNEQFF
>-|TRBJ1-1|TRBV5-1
CASSFIEVTEAFF
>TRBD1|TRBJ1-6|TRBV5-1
CASSLDPVGQGPNNSPLHF
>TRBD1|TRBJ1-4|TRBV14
CASSQLTGEGEKLFF
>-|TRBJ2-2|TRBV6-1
CASSDLETAGELFF
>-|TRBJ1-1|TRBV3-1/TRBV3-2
CASSQPTGGTEAFF
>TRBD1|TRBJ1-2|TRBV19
CASSIVLGQGPQSDGYTF
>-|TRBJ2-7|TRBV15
CATSRDGGYEQYF
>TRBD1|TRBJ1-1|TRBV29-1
CSVRGGTGVNTEAFF
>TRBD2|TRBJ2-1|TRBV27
CASSPEALAGGPSYNEQFF
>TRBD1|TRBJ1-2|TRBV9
CASSPRDRTNYGYTF
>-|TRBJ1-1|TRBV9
CASSWRVATEAFF
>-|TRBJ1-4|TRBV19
CASSPGTNGIYEKLFF
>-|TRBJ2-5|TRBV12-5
CASGPTEETQYF
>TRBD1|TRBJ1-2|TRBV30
CAWVGDRADYGYTF
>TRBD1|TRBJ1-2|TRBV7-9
CASSLGGGGKEGYTF
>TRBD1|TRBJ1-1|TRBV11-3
CASSQTGTNTEAFF
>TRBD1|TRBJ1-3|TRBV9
CASSVTGGSGNTIYF
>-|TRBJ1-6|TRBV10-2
CAASASSYNSPLHF
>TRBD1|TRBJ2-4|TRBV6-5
CASSRQGAGENIQYF
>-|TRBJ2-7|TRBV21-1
CASSKRDPWGDRNRYEQYF
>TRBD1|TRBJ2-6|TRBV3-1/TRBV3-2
CASRPGQGILSGANVLTF
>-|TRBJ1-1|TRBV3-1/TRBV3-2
CASSFSQGTEAFF
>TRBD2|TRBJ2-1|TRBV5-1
CASSITSGKGSYNEQFF
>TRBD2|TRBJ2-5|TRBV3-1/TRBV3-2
CASSQGLAGGQETQYF
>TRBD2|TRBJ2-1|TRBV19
CASSLGREAYNEQFF
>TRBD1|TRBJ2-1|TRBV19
CASSSTGDNEQFF
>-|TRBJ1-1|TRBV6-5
CASRDPGRSTEAFF
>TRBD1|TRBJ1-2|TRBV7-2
CASSLVGQSYTF
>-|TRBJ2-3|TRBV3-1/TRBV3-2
CASSLFSTSSTDTQYF
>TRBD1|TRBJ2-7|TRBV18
CASSPDRVSYEQYF
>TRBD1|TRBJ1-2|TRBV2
CASNDRGGGYTF
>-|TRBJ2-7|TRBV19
CASSNGPYEQYF
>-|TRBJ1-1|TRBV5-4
CASSLDGGWRGMNTEAFF
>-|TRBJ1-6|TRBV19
CASSMTGQSYNSPLHF
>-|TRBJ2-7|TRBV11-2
CASSFVRSQYF
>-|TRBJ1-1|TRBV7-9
CASSLFGGASTEAFF
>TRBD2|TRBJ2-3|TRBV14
CASSQRAGASGDTQYF